This T cell receptor beta chain was found in a study of blood T cell repertoires in COVID-19. Study information: COVID-19 samples collected from the United States, Italy and Spain covered acute and convalescent phases. PBMCs, B-cell-depleted T cells, or T cells were the source of the cDNA or gDNA that made up the material.

The CDR3 loop spans 14 amino acids. Germline-derived CDR1 and CDR2 are LNHDA and SQIVND (reference sequence). The V end was cut by 2 bases, the J end by 3 bases, with 10 bases between. Original processing methods: The authors estimated nucleated cell counts from reference gene primer amplification. Some clones are missing from TCRdb's copy, which holds only in-frame ones; the method was immunoSEQ multiplex PCR. V and J calls and clone size are those listed in that table; D and trimming were worked out from the DNA. The top ten clones hold roughly 2.5% of a sample with about 16,000 clones, 88% of them seen once.

The chain links TRBV19 to TRBJ1-1; D call uncertain. Specimen: peripheral blood. This sequence was found in a human donor in a cohort sampled during active COVID-19. CDR3 in amino acids: CASSIFSSYTEAFF. Here the CDR3 DNA reads TGTGCCAGTAGTATATTTAGCAGCTACACTGAAGCTTTCTTT.